Listed below are T cell receptor beta chains from one sample, sequenced in a study of OX40 agonist ivuxolimab in advanced cancers. The assay was immunoSEQ multiplex PCR, and TCRdb's table has in-frame clones only and misses some. In the table there are about 60,000 clones, over 75% of which are singletons. Sequencing used CD4+ or CD8+ T cells sorted from blood, obtained in a trial of the OX40 agonist ivuxolimab. These receptors were taken from an adult with an advanced solid tumor such as melanoma, head and neck, liver or kidney cancer. Both conserved end residues are part of each CDR3. The order of the fields is D gene, J gene, clone size, V gene, CDR3 DNA, CDR3 protein. The D gene is left open where the match is weak. Size values are once, few and many counts, or a class for expanded clones, and some rows have none.

d_gene: .
j_gene: TRBJ2-1
abundance: few
v_gene: TRBV6-1
CDR3nt: TGTGCCAGCAGTGAAGCGGCTAGACTTAGTGAGCAGTTCTTC
CDR3aa: CASSEAARLSEQFF

d_gene: .
j_gene: TRBJ1-5
abundance: .
v_gene: TRBV19
CDR3nt: TGTGCCAGTAGTGCCCCCCTGGGAACGAATCAGCCCCAGCATTTT
CDR3aa: CASSAPLGTNQPQHF

d_gene: TRBD2
j_gene: TRBJ2-1
abundance: .
v_gene: TRBV7-7
CDR3nt: TGTGCCAGCAGCTTTAGCGGGGGCCGTAACAATGAGCAGTTCTTC
CDR3aa: CASSFSGGRNNEQFF

d_gene: .
j_gene: TRBJ1-5
abundance: .
v_gene: TRBV18
CDR3nt: TGTGCCAGCTCACCACAGGGAAGCAATCAGCCCCAGCATTTT
CDR3aa: CASSPQGSNQPQHF

d_gene: TRBD2
j_gene: TRBJ2-2
abundance: .
v_gene: TRBV2
CDR3nt: TGTGCCAGCAGCGGGACTAGCGGGGGCGGCGGGGAGCTGTTTTTT
CDR3aa: CASSGTSGGGGELFF

d_gene: .
j_gene: TRBJ2-6
abundance: .
v_gene: TRBV7-3
CDR3nt: TGTGCCAGCAGCAAATACGGAACTGGGGCCAACGTCCTGACTTTC
CDR3aa: CASSKYGTGANVLTF

d_gene: TRBD1
j_gene: TRBJ1-2
abundance: .
v_gene: TRBV2
CDR3nt: TGTGCCAGCAGTTCAACGGGACAGGGGATTTATGGCTACACCTTC
CDR3aa: CASSSTGQGIYGYTF

d_gene: .
j_gene: TRBJ2-1
abundance: .
v_gene: TRBV12-5
CDR3nt: TGTGCTAGTGGTTTTACGCGCAATGAGCAGTTCTTC
CDR3aa: CASGFTRNEQFF

d_gene: .
j_gene: TRBJ2-6
abundance: .
v_gene: TRBV19
CDR3nt: TGTGCCAGTAGTAGATACACGGGTGGCGCTGGGGCCAACGTCCTGACTTTC
CDR3aa: CASSRYTGGAGANVLTF

d_gene: .
j_gene: TRBJ1-4
abundance: .
v_gene: TRBV7-9
CDR3nt: TGTGCCAGCAGCCAGGCGGAAAAACTGTTTTTT
CDR3aa: CASSQAEKLFF

d_gene: .
j_gene: TRBJ1-1
abundance: .
v_gene: TRBV9
CDR3nt: TGTGCCAGCAGCGTAGAACTGGGCACTGAAGCTTTCTTT
CDR3aa: CASSVELGTEAFF

d_gene: TRBD1
j_gene: TRBJ1-4
abundance: .
v_gene: TRBV5-4
CDR3nt: TGTGCCAGCAGCCGCAGGGGGGGCACAAGTAATGAAAAACTGTTTTTT
CDR3aa: CASSRRGGTSNEKLFF

d_gene: .
j_gene: TRBJ2-7
abundance: .
v_gene: TRBV5-6
CDR3nt: TGTGCCAGCAGCTTTCGTGGGACCAGCTCCTACGAGCAGTACTTC
CDR3aa: CASSFRGTSSYEQYF

d_gene: .
j_gene: TRBJ2-6
abundance: .
v_gene: TRBV7-3
CDR3nt: TGTGCCAGCAGCCCCCGTGGAGGTGGGGCCAACGTCCTGACTTTC
CDR3aa: CASSPRGGGANVLTF

d_gene: .
j_gene: TRBJ2-7
abundance: .
v_gene: TRBV18
CDR3nt: TGTGCCAGCTCAGCCGAACAGGTTTACGAGCAGTACTTC
CDR3aa: CASSAEQVYEQYF

d_gene: TRBD1
j_gene: TRBJ2-2
abundance: .
v_gene: TRBV5-4
CDR3nt: TGTGCCAGCAGCTCGACAGGGGATGGAAACGGGGAGCTGTTTTTT
CDR3aa: CASSSTGDGNGELFF

d_gene: .
j_gene: TRBJ2-7
abundance: .
v_gene: TRBV6-5
CDR3nt: TGTGCCAGCAGTGTGGGGACCGACGCCGAGCTGTACTTC
CDR3aa: CASSVGTDAELYF

d_gene: .
j_gene: TRBJ2-2
abundance: .
v_gene: TRBV18
CDR3nt: TGTGCCAGCACGGACCGGGGGTACACCGGGGAGCTGTTTTTT
CDR3aa: CASTDRGYTGELFF

d_gene: TRBD2
j_gene: TRBJ2-1
abundance: .
v_gene: TRBV7-8
CDR3nt: TGTGCCAGCAGCTTAGAACTAGCGGGATACAATGAGCAGTTCTTC
CDR3aa: CASSLELAGYNEQFF

d_gene: .
j_gene: TRBJ1-1
abundance: .
v_gene: TRBV20-1
CDR3nt: TGCAGTGCGTTCTTAGACACTGAAGCTTTCTTT
CDR3aa: CSAFLDTEAFF

d_gene: .
j_gene: TRBJ1-2
abundance: .
v_gene: TRBV11-2
CDR3nt: TGTGCCAGCAGCTTAGACCGGATCGGAAACTATGGCTACACCTTC
CDR3aa: CASSLDRIGNYGYTF

d_gene: .
j_gene: TRBJ1-2
abundance: once
v_gene: TRBV19
CDR3nt: TGTGCCAGTAGTATTATGGATCGGGCCTCTTGGGAGAACTATGGCTACACCTTC
CDR3aa: CASSIMDRASWENYGYTF

d_gene: .
j_gene: TRBJ1-5
abundance: once
v_gene: TRBV4-2
CDR3nt: TGTGCCAGCAGCCACCGGGCCTCAAATCAGCCCCAGCATTTT
CDR3aa: CASSHRASNQPQHF

d_gene: .
j_gene: TRBJ2-1
abundance: .
v_gene: TRBV5-1
CDR3nt: TGCGCCAGCACAGAAAGGGGGACCTCCTACAATGAGCAGTTCTTC
CDR3aa: CASTERGTSYNEQFF

d_gene: .
j_gene: TRBJ1-2
abundance: .
v_gene: TRBV5-1
CDR3nt: TGCGCCAGCAGCGCGAACAGGGTGGAAGGCTACACCTTC
CDR3aa: CASSANRVEGYTF

d_gene: TRBD1
j_gene: TRBJ1-2
abundance: .
v_gene: TRBV28
CDR3nt: TGTGCCAGCAGTCGCCTGGACAGGTCGAACTATGGCTACACCTTC
CDR3aa: CASSRLDRSNYGYTF

d_gene: TRBD2
j_gene: TRBJ2-1
abundance: .
v_gene: TRBV5-1
CDR3nt: TGCGCCAGCAGCTCCCACCTCCTAGCGGGAGCGTACAATGAGCAGTTCTTC
CDR3aa: CASSSHLLAGAYNEQFF

d_gene: .
j_gene: TRBJ1-1
abundance: once
v_gene: TRBV7-9
CDR3nt: TGTGCCAGCAGCTTCCTAAAAGACAGCGGGACTGAAGCTTTCTTT
CDR3aa: CASSFLKDSGTEAFF

d_gene: .
j_gene: TRBJ2-7
abundance: .
v_gene: TRBV5-4
CDR3nt: TGTGCCAGCAGCTTAATACGGGACTCGACCTACGAGCAGTACTTC
CDR3aa: CASSLIRDSTYEQYF

d_gene: .
j_gene: TRBJ2-7
abundance: .
v_gene: TRBV9
CDR3nt: TGTGCCAGCAGCGTAGATATAGCGGAACCCTACGAGCAGTACTTC
CDR3aa: CASSVDIAEPYEQYF

d_gene: TRBD2
j_gene: TRBJ2-1
abundance: .
v_gene: TRBV19
CDR3nt: TGTGCCAGTGGGGCGGGAGGGGGTTACAATGAGCAGTTCTTC
CDR3aa: CASGAGGGYNEQFF

d_gene: TRBD1
j_gene: TRBJ2-5
abundance: .
v_gene: TRBV29-1
CDR3nt: TGCAGCGTTCCCGGACAGGGGACGGAGACCCAGTACTTC
CDR3aa: CSVPGQGTETQYF

d_gene: TRBD2
j_gene: TRBJ2-7
abundance: few
v_gene: TRBV4-1
CDR3nt: TGCGCCAGCAGCCAAGATTTGTTCGGACTAGCGGCCCGGGTTTTAGAGCAGTACTTC
CDR3aa: CASSQDLFGLAARVLEQYF

d_gene: .
j_gene: TRBJ1-6
abundance: .
v_gene: TRBV9
CDR3nt: TGTGCCAGCAGCGTAGGCGGAGGGCCCCTCCACTTT
CDR3aa: CASSVGGGPLHF

d_gene: .
j_gene: TRBJ1-4
abundance: .
v_gene: TRBV10-3
CDR3nt: TGTGCCATCGGAGGACGGGGGGATGAAAAACTGTTTTTT
CDR3aa: CAIGGRGDEKLFF

d_gene: .
j_gene: TRBJ1-1
abundance: .
v_gene: TRBV11-1
CDR3nt: TGTGCCAGCAGCTTAGCAGGTGGCTTCGGCACTGAAGCTTTCTTT
CDR3aa: CASSLAGGFGTEAFF

d_gene: TRBD1
j_gene: TRBJ2-2
abundance: .
v_gene: TRBV4-1
CDR3nt: TGCGCCAGCAGCCGTACCGGGACAGGGGTGAACACCGGGGAGCTGTTTTTT
CDR3aa: CASSRTGTGVNTGELFF

d_gene: .
j_gene: TRBJ1-5
abundance: once
v_gene: TRBV2
CDR3nt: TGTGCCAGCAGCCGGTGGGGTCAGCCCCAGCATTTT
CDR3aa: CASSRWGQPQHF

d_gene: .
j_gene: TRBJ2-7
abundance: .
v_gene: TRBV18
CDR3nt: TGTGCCAGCTCACCACCGGGGAGGACCCACGAGCAGTACTTC
CDR3aa: CASSPPGRTHEQYF

d_gene: .
j_gene: TRBJ1-1
abundance: .
v_gene: TRBV19
CDR3nt: TGTGCCAGTAGGTCTGGGGCGTTCATGAACACTGAAGCTTTCTTT
CDR3aa: CASRSGAFMNTEAFF

d_gene: .
j_gene: TRBJ1-5
abundance: once
v_gene: TRBV4-3
CDR3nt: TGCGCCAGCAGCCCTGGGTTCGGGAGCAATCAGCCCCAGCATTTT
CDR3aa: CASSPGFGSNQPQHF

d_gene: TRBD2
j_gene: TRBJ2-1
abundance: once
v_gene: TRBV15
CDR3nt: TGTGCCTCGACTAGCGGGGAACGGCCCTATACAGATGAGCAGTTCTTC
CDR3aa: CASTSGERPYTDEQFF

d_gene: .
j_gene: TRBJ1-4
abundance: .
v_gene: TRBV5-1
CDR3nt: TGCGCCAGCAGCCCAGGACAAAGCGAAAAACTGTTTTTT
CDR3aa: CASSPGQSEKLFF

d_gene: TRBD2
j_gene: TRBJ2-7
abundance: .
v_gene: TRBV6-5
CDR3nt: TGTGCCAGCAGCCACGGGAGGGGCCACGAGCAGTACTTC
CDR3aa: CASSHGRGHEQYF

d_gene: .
j_gene: TRBJ1-2
abundance: .
v_gene: TRBV6-5
CDR3nt: TGTGCCAGCAGTGCTACAGGGTACTATGGCTACACCTTC
CDR3aa: CASSATGYYGYTF

d_gene: TRBD1
j_gene: TRBJ1-2
abundance: .
v_gene: TRBV6-1
CDR3nt: TGTGCCAGCAGAAACACCCCGGGACAGGGGGGGGGCTACACCTTC
CDR3aa: CASRNTPGQGGGYTF

d_gene: .
j_gene: TRBJ1-1
abundance: .
v_gene: TRBV7-9
CDR3nt: TGTGCCAGCAGCTTACAGTTGAACACTGAAGCTTTCTTT
CDR3aa: CASSLQLNTEAFF

d_gene: .
j_gene: TRBJ1-1
abundance: .
v_gene: TRBV6-6
CDR3nt: TGTGCCAGCAGTCGAGCGTCAGGGGTTATGAACACTGAAGCTTTCTTT
CDR3aa: CASSRASGVMNTEAFF

d_gene: TRBD2
j_gene: TRBJ2-3
abundance: .
v_gene: TRBV2
CDR3nt: TGTGCCAGCAGCCGACTAGCGGGAGTGACAGATACGCAGTATTTT
CDR3aa: CASSRLAGVTDTQYF

d_gene: .
j_gene: TRBJ1-3
abundance: .
v_gene: TRBV7-9
CDR3nt: TGTGCCAGCAGCCCATCGGGACGGGAGAGCTCTGGAAACACCATATATTTT
CDR3aa: CASSPSGRESSGNTIYF

d_gene: .
j_gene: TRBJ2-7
abundance: .
v_gene: TRBV6-1
CDR3nt: TGTGCCAGCAGGGAGAGTGATTTTAGCTCCTACGAGCAGTACTTC
CDR3aa: CASRESDFSSYEQYF

d_gene: .
j_gene: TRBJ2-3
abundance: few
v_gene: TRBV10-3
CDR3nt: TGTGCCGCGGGACTCACAGATACGCAGTATTTT
CDR3aa: CAAGLTDTQYF

d_gene: TRBD1
j_gene: TRBJ2-7
abundance: .
v_gene: TRBV5-6
CDR3nt: TGTGCCAGCAGCTCTCCGGGACAGGGGTACGAGCAGTACTTC
CDR3aa: CASSSPGQGYEQYF

d_gene: TRBD1
j_gene: TRBJ2-7
abundance: .
v_gene: TRBV27
CDR3nt: TGTGCCAGCAGCCCGAGGGCAGGGGGACCCTACGAGCAGTACTTC
CDR3aa: CASSPRAGGPYEQYF

d_gene: .
j_gene: TRBJ1-3
abundance: .
v_gene: TRBV7-9
CDR3nt: TGTGCCAGCAGCTTAGACATCAGGGTGAACACCATATATTTT
CDR3aa: CASSLDIRVNTIYF